The rows below give T cell receptor beta chains drawn from one sample of a study of glioma-infiltrating T cells after dendritic cell vaccination. This table comes from immunoSEQ multiplex PCR, and its TCRdb copy is limited to in-frame clones, with some not included. The data show fewer than 65,000 clones, with approximately 90% seen just once and 5.3% held by the top ten. The specimen comprised blood, sampled after dendritic cell vaccination. The receptor source for this set is a human donor with glioblastoma. CDR3s include the opening cysteine and the closing phenylalanine or tryptophan. The order of the fields is D gene, clone size, V gene, J gene, CDR3 DNA, CDR3 protein. The D gene is left open where the match is weak. The size field is filled for only some rows; it gives once, few, many or a size class.

d_gene: TRBD2
abundance: -
v_gene: TRBV6-4
j_gene: TRBJ2-1
CDR3nt: TGTGCCAGCAGCGCGGGACTAGCGGGAGGGTACAATGAGCAGTTCTTC
CDR3aa: CASSAGLAGGYNEQFF

d_gene: TRBD2
abundance: -
v_gene: TRBV11-1
j_gene: TRBJ2-3
CDR3nt: TGTGCCAGCAGCCCGGCGGGGGTTGACTGGAGGACAGATACGCAGTATTTT
CDR3aa: CASSPAGVDWRTDTQYF

d_gene: TRBD2
abundance: -
v_gene: TRBV6-4
j_gene: TRBJ2-2
CDR3nt: TGTGCCAGCAGTTTAGCGGGAGTTGGCGTCGGGGAGCTGTTTTTT
CDR3aa: CASSLAGVGVGELFF

d_gene: TRBD1
abundance: once
v_gene: TRBV2
j_gene: TRBJ2-6
CDR3nt: TGTGCCAGCAGTGAACGGACAGGGATCTCTGGGGCCAACGTCCTGACTTTC
CDR3aa: CASSERTGISGANVLTF

d_gene: -
abundance: -
v_gene: TRBV19
j_gene: TRBJ1-2
CDR3nt: TGTGCCAGTAGTATTATACAGACACGGAATGTCTATGGCTACACCTTC
CDR3aa: CASSIIQTRNVYGYTF

d_gene: TRBD1
abundance: -
v_gene: TRBV27
j_gene: TRBJ1-5
CDR3nt: TGTGCCAGCAGTTTAGACAGGGCGGCGGCCGGCAATCAGCCCCAGCATTTT
CDR3aa: CASSLDRAAAGNQPQHF

d_gene: -
abundance: few
v_gene: TRBV18
j_gene: TRBJ2-7
CDR3nt: TGTGCCAGCTCACCACCCTCCCTAGCCGTAGAAGAGCAGTACTTC
CDR3aa: CASSPPSLAVEEQYF

d_gene: -
abundance: -
v_gene: TRBV2
j_gene: TRBJ1-5
CDR3nt: TGTGCCAGCAGTGGACACCGTCAAGAGCCCCAGCATTTT
CDR3aa: CASSGHRQEPQHF

d_gene: TRBD2
abundance: -
v_gene: TRBV10-3
j_gene: TRBJ2-2
CDR3nt: TGTGCCATCAGGGGTAGCGGGAACGGGGAGCTGTTTTTT
CDR3aa: CAIRGSGNGELFF

d_gene: TRBD2
abundance: -
v_gene: TRBV29-1
j_gene: TRBJ2-7
CDR3nt: TGCAGCGTTACAGCGGGAGGATCCTACGAGCAGTACTTC
CDR3aa: CSVTAGGSYEQYF

d_gene: -
abundance: -
v_gene: TRBV5-4
j_gene: TRBJ1-2
CDR3nt: TGTGCCAGCAGCATTCCCGGTGACTATGGCTACACCTTC
CDR3aa: CASSIPGDYGYTF

d_gene: -
abundance: -
v_gene: TRBV6-4
j_gene: TRBJ1-4
CDR3nt: TGTGCCAGCAGTGACGTCCGCGGGTGCAGTAAGGGTAATGAAAAACTGTTTTTT
CDR3aa: CASSDVRGCSKGNEKLFF

d_gene: -
abundance: -
v_gene: TRBV7-9
j_gene: TRBJ2-1
CDR3nt: TGTGCCAGCAGCCTCAGGGAGGTGGCCAATGAGCAGTTCTTC
CDR3aa: CASSLREVANEQFF

d_gene: TRBD1
abundance: once
v_gene: TRBV13
j_gene: TRBJ1-2
CDR3nt: TGTGCCAGCAGCTCCGACGTCGACAGGGGGGAGGGCTACACCTTC
CDR3aa: CASSSDVDRGEGYTF

d_gene: -
abundance: few
v_gene: TRBV7-2
j_gene: TRBJ1-3
CDR3nt: TGTGCCAGCAGGGAGGGTGCTGGAAACACCATATATTTT
CDR3aa: CASREGAGNTIYF

d_gene: TRBD2
abundance: -
v_gene: TRBV7-9
j_gene: TRBJ2-1
CDR3nt: TGTGCCAGCAGCCCAAGCGGGAGTTGGGATGAGCAGTTCTTC
CDR3aa: CASSPSGSWDEQFF

d_gene: TRBD1
abundance: -
v_gene: TRBV19
j_gene: TRBJ1-1
CDR3nt: TGTGCCAGTAGACGGGACAGGGGTAGTTCGACTGAAGCTTTCTTT
CDR3aa: CASRRDRGSSTEAFF

d_gene: TRBD1
abundance: -
v_gene: TRBV19
j_gene: TRBJ1-5
CDR3nt: TGTGCCAGTAGTAAAGACAGGGGGCGAGGCAATCAGCCCCAGCATTTT
CDR3aa: CASSKDRGRGNQPQHF

d_gene: -
abundance: -
v_gene: TRBV9
j_gene: TRBJ1-1
CDR3nt: TGTGCCAGCAGCGCCAGTCCCCGGGGGGCTGAAGCTTTCTTT
CDR3aa: CASSASPRGAEAFF

d_gene: TRBD2
abundance: -
v_gene: TRBV5-1
j_gene: TRBJ2-1
CDR3nt: TGCGCCAGCAGCTTGATGGCTAGCGGTAATGAGCAGTTCTTC
CDR3aa: CASSLMASGNEQFF

d_gene: TRBD1
abundance: -
v_gene: TRBV4-2
j_gene: TRBJ2-7
CDR3nt: TGTGCCAGCAGCCAAGTAGGGACAGGGGTGTTCTCCTACGAGCAGTACTTC
CDR3aa: CASSQVGTGVFSYEQYF

d_gene: -
abundance: -
v_gene: TRBV30
j_gene: TRBJ2-7
CDR3nt: TGTGCCTGGATAGAAAACTCCTACGAGCAGTACTTC
CDR3aa: CAWIENSYEQYF

d_gene: -
abundance: -
v_gene: TRBV4-1
j_gene: TRBJ2-1
CDR3nt: TGCGCCAGCAGCCAAGTAGCCTTGGGTCTACCTGAGCAGTTCTTC
CDR3aa: CASSQVALGLPEQFF

d_gene: TRBD2
abundance: -
v_gene: TRBV10-3
j_gene: TRBJ2-1
CDR3nt: TGTGCCATCAAAGGGACTAGCGGGAACAGGTTCTTC
CDR3aa: CAIKGTSGNRFF

d_gene: -
abundance: few
v_gene: TRBV6-1
j_gene: TRBJ2-7
CDR3nt: TGTGCCAGCTTCGGGAACTACGAGCAGTACTTC
CDR3aa: CASFGNYEQYF

d_gene: -
abundance: once
v_gene: TRBV14
j_gene: TRBJ2-1
CDR3nt: TGTGCCAGCAGCCAAGGGGCTGGGAGGATTAACAATGAGCAGTTCTTC
CDR3aa: CASSQGAGRINNEQFF

d_gene: -
abundance: -
v_gene: TRBV13
j_gene: TRBJ2-3
CDR3nt: TGTGCCAGCAGCACCCGACGGACATCCACAGATACGCAGTATTTT
CDR3aa: CASSTRRTSTDTQYF

d_gene: TRBD2
abundance: -
v_gene: TRBV2
j_gene: TRBJ2-2
CDR3nt: TGTGCCAGCAGAACCGGGACTAGCGGGACCGGGGAGCTGTTTTTT
CDR3aa: CASRTGTSGTGELFF

d_gene: TRBD2
abundance: -
v_gene: TRBV4-2
j_gene: TRBJ2-2
CDR3nt: TGTGCCAGCAGCCAGTTTAGCGGGAGCGACACCGGGGAGCTGTTTTTT
CDR3aa: CASSQFSGSDTGELFF

d_gene: -
abundance: -
v_gene: TRBV28
j_gene: TRBJ2-6
CDR3nt: TGTGCCAGCAGTTTGGGGAGCCCTGGTGTTTCTGGGGCCAACGTCCTGACTTTC
CDR3aa: CASSLGSPGVSGANVLTF

d_gene: TRBD1
abundance: once
v_gene: TRBV27
j_gene: TRBJ1-1
CDR3nt: TGTGCCAGCAGTTTGAACAGGCAGGGGGGAGCTTTCTTT
CDR3aa: CASSLNRQGGAFF

d_gene: -
abundance: -
v_gene: TRBV11-2
j_gene: TRBJ2-2
CDR3nt: TGTGCCAGCAGCTTAGATCCCTCCGGGGAGCTGTTTTTT
CDR3aa: CASSLDPSGELFF

d_gene: TRBD2
abundance: once
v_gene: TRBV5-1
j_gene: TRBJ2-3
CDR3nt: TGCGCCAGCAGCTCTCTGACGGGAGGTCGGGGAGATACGCAGTATTTT
CDR3aa: CASSSLTGGRGDTQYF

d_gene: TRBD2
abundance: -
v_gene: TRBV19
j_gene: TRBJ2-7
CDR3nt: TGTGCCAGTAGTACGGGGACTAGCGGAAACTACGAGCAGTACTTC
CDR3aa: CASSTGTSGNYEQYF

d_gene: -
abundance: -
v_gene: TRBV27
j_gene: TRBJ2-7
CDR3nt: TGTGCCAGCACCTCGCAGGGTTCCTACGAGCAGTACTTC
CDR3aa: CASTSQGSYEQYF

d_gene: -
abundance: once
v_gene: TRBV10-3
j_gene: TRBJ2-7
CDR3nt: TGTGCCATCAGTCCAAACTCAATAGTCATAGAGCAGTACTTC
CDR3aa: CAISPNSIVIEQYF

d_gene: TRBD2
abundance: -
v_gene: TRBV28
j_gene: TRBJ2-1
CDR3nt: TGTGCCAGCAGTTTAGGGACTAGCGGGTACAATGAGCAGTTCTTC
CDR3aa: CASSLGTSGYNEQFF